This TCR beta chain appears in the sequencing data of a study of identical twins. CDR1 SGHRS and CDR2 YFSETQ come from the germline V gene. This CDR3 has 14 residues. V dropped 0 bases and J dropped 5; count of bases not matched to a gene: 3. TCRdb re-called the 5' RACE reads with MiXCR, one entry per CDR3 protein. The sample consists of about 720,000 distinct CDR3 sequences, less than 10% of them appearing once. This clonotype has more than one count but fewer than ten. This same sample was also taken into another study, of yellow fever vaccine responses in identical twins.

The chain couples TRBV5-1 to TRBJ2-7; 9 nucleotides line up with TRBD1. The source of this sequence is a woman between 18 and 29 years old in good health. What was sequenced was PBMCs. This CDR3 is CASSLGGTGNEQYF. The CDR3 DNA sequence: TGCGCCAGCAGCTTGGGAGGGACAGGGAACGAGCAGTACTTC.